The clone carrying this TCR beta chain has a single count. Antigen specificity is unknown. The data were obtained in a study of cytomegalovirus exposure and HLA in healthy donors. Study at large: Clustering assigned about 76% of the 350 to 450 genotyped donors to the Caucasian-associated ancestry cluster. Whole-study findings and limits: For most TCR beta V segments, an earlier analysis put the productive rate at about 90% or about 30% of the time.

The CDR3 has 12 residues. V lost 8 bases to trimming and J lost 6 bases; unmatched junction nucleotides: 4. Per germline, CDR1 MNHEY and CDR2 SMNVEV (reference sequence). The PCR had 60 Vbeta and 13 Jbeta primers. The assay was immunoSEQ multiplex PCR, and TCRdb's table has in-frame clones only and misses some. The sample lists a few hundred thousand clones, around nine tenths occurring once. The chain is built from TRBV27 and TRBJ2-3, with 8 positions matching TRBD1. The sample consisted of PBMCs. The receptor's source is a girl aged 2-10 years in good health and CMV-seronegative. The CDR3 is CASRTGSDTQYF. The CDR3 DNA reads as TGTGCCAGCCGGACAGGGTCGGATACGCAGTATTTT.